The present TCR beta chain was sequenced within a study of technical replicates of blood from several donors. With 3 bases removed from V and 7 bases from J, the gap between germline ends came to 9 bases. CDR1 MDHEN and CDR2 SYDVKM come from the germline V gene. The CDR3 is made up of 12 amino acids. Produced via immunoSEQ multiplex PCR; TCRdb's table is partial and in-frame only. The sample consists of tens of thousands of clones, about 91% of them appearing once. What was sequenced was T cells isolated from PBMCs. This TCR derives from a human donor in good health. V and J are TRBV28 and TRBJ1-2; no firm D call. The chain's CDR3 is CASSFQDIGYTF. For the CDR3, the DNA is TGTGCCAGCAGTTTTCAGGATATTGGCTACACCTTC.